Sequencing of this T cell receptor (beta chain) was carried out in a study of blood T cell repertoires in COVID-19. Whole-study context: Whether acute or convalescent, the COVID-19 samples came from the United States, Italy and Spain. PBMCs, B-cell-depleted T cells, or T cells provided the cDNA or gDNA that made up the material.

Authors' analysis steps: How many nucleated cells were present was estimated from reference gene primer amplification. The method was immunoSEQ multiplex PCR; TCRdb's version includes in-frame clones alone and lacks a portion of them. V, J and clone size are those of that table, while D and trimming were read from the DNA. The data hold around 250,000 clones, with approximately 80% observed a single time. Between the trimmed V and J ends, which lost 1 base and 10 bases, there was a span of 10 bases. Germline V gene sequence: CDR1 MNHNS, CDR2 SASEGT. This CDR3 comprises 12 residues. The sequence derives from an elderly woman with acute or convalescent COVID-19. The chain recombines TRBV6-1 with TRBJ1-2; D is perhaps TRBD1 (5 bases). Sequenced: peripheral blood. The chain's CDR3 is CASSEETEPYTF. The CDR3 nucleotides are TGTGCCAGCAGTGAAGAGACAGAGCCCTACACCTTC.